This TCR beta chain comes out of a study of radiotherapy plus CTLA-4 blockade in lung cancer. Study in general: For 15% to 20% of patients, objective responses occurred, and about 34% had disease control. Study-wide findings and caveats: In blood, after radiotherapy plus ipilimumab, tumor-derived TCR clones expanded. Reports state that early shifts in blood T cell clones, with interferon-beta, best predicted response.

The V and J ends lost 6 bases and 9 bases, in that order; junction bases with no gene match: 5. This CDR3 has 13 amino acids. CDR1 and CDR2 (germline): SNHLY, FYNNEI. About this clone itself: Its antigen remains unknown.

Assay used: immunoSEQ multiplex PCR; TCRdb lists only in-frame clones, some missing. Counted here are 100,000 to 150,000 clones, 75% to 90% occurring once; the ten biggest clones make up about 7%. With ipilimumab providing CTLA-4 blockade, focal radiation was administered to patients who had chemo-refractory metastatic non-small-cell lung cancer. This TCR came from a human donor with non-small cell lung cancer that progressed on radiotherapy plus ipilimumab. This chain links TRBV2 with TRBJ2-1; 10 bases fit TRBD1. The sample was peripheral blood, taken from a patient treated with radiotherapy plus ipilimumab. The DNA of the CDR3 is TGTGCCAGCAGGAGACAGGGGGCGGCTGAGCAGTTCTTC. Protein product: CASRRQGAAEQFF. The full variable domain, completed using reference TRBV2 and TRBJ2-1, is EPEVTQTPSHQVTQMGQEVILRCVPISNHLYFYWYRQILGQKVEFLVSFYNNEISEKSEIFDDQFSVERPDGSNFTLKIRSTKLEDSAMYFCASRRQGAAEQFFGPGTRLTVL.